These T cell receptor beta chains were read from a single sample in a study of T cells in Graves' hyperthyroidism and ophthalmopathy. From the multiplex PCR reads, TCRdb called clonotypes with MiXCR, one entry per CDR3 protein. The table has 600,000 or so distinct CDR3 sequences, 14% seen once. The sequencing input was blood. These receptor sequences come from a woman younger than 35 with Graves' ophthalmopathy. Both conserved end residues are part of each CDR3. The D gene is left open where the match is weak. Clone size is shown for a subset of rows, as once, few, many or a class of expanded clone.

len,j_gene,d_gene,abundance,v_gene,CDR3aa,CDR3nt
15,TRBJ1-2,NA,many,TRBV5-6,CASSLGGARDYGYTF,TGTGCCAGCAGCTTGGGAGGGGCGCGGGACTATGGCTACACCTTC
15,TRBJ1-2,NA,many,TRBV27,CASSPSTGFRSGYTF,TGTGCCAGCAGTCCCTCTACAGGGTTCCGGAGCGGCTACACCTTC
15,TRBJ2-5,TRBD1,few,TRBV6-1,CASAGQGRPQETQYF,TGTGCCAGCGCCGGACAGGGAAGGCCGCAAGAGACCCAGTACTTC
13,TRBJ2-5,NA,many,TRBV12-3/TRBV12-4,CASSFGSKETQYF,TGTGCCAGCAGTTTTGGGAGTAAAGAGACCCAGTACTTC
16,TRBJ1-5,NA,many,TRBV6-1,CASISIGRGGNQPQHF,TGTGCCAGCATTTCCATCGGCAGGGGAGGTAATCAGCCCCAGCATTTT
13,TRBJ1-1,NA,NA,TRBV6-6,CASSYARNTEAFF,TGTGCCAGCAGTTACGCCAGGAACACTGAAGCTTTCTTT
15,TRBJ1-2,NA,few,TRBV10-3,CAISDSDRNNYGYTF,TGTGCCATCAGTGATTCCGACAGGAATAACTATGGCTACACCTTC
14,TRBJ2-5,NA,NA,TRBV11-1,CASSLSPTQETQYF,TGTGCCAGCAGCTTATCCCCTACCCAAGAGACCCAGTACTTC
15,TRBJ2-6,NA,NA,TRBV7-9,CASSLAKAGANVLTF,TGTGCCAGCAGCTTAGCTAAAGCGGGGGCCAACGTCCTGACTTTC
12,TRBJ2-5,NA,NA,TRBV6-2/TRBV6-3,CASGQSSGTQYF,TGTGCCAGCGGTCAGTCATCTGGGACCCAGTACTTC
10,TRBJ2-1,NA,many,TRBV11-3,CASRGNEQFF,TGTGCCAGCAGGGGCAATGAGCAGTTCTTC
17,TRBJ2-7,NA,few,TRBV19,CASSPPPGSPHHFEQYF,TGTGCCAGTAGTCCACCTCCTGGCAGCCCCCATCACTTCGAGCAGTACTTC
17,TRBJ2-7,TRBD2,few,TRBV20-1,CSARDYQRTSGAYEQYF,TGCAGTGCTAGAGACTACCAACGGACTAGCGGGGCCTACGAGCAGTACTTC
16,TRBJ1-2,NA,many,TRBV2,CASLYRDTLINYGYTF,TGTGCCAGCCTATACCGGGACACATTAATTAACTATGGCTACACCTTC
16,TRBJ2-5,TRBD1,NA,TRBV19,CASSMGGQGAGETQYF,TGTGCCAGTAGTATGGGGGGACAGGGGGCGGGAGAGACCCAGTACTTC
18,TRBJ2-1,TRBD2,NA,TRBV3-1,CASSQVGLAGGPPSWQFF,TGTGCCAGCAGCCAAGTGGGACTAGCGGGAGGCCCGCCCTCGTGGCAGTTCTTC
13,TRBJ2-5,NA,many,TRBV11-2,CASSLWNGKTQYF,TGTGCCAGCAGCTTGTGGAATGGAAAGACCCAGTACTTC
16,TRBJ1-5,TRBD1,many,TRBV28,CASSSGGEGAEQPQHF,TGTGCCAGCAGTTCTGGGGGGGAGGGGGCAGAACAGCCCCAGCATTTT
15,TRBJ2-3,NA,many,TRBV12-3/TRBV12-4,CASSLDAASTDTQYF,TGTGCCAGCAGTTTAGATGCAGCTAGCACAGATACGCAGTATTTT
16,TRBJ1-2,NA,many,TRBV12-3/TRBV12-4,CASSPRATPLNYGYTF,TGTGCCAGCAGCCCACGGGCCACTCCTTTGAACTATGGCTACACCTTC